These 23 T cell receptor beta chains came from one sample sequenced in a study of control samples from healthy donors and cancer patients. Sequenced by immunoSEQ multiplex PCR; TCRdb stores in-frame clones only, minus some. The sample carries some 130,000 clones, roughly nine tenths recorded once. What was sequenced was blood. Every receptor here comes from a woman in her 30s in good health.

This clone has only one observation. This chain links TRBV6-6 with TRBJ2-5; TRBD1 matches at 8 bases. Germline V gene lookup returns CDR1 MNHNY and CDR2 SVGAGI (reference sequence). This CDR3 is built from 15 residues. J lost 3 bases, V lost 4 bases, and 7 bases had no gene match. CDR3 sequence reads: CASSLGQVGEETQYF. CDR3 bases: TGTGCCAGCAGTTTGGGACAGGTGGGGGAAGAGACCCAGTACTTC.

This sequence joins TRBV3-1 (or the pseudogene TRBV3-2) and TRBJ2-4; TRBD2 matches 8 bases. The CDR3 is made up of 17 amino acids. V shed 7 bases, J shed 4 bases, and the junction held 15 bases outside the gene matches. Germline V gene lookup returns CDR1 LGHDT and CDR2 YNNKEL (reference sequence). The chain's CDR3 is CASTKTMGTGGKNIQYF. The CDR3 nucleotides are TGTGCCAGCACCAAAACGATGGGGACGGGAGGGAAAAACATTCAGTACTTC.

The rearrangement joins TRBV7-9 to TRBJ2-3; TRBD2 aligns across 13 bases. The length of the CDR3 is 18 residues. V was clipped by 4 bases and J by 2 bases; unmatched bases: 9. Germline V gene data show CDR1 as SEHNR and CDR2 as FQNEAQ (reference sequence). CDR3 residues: CASSSSRTSGRDTDTQYF. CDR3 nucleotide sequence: TGTGCCAGCAGCTCCAGTAGGACTAGCGGGAGAGACACAGATACGCAGTATTTT.

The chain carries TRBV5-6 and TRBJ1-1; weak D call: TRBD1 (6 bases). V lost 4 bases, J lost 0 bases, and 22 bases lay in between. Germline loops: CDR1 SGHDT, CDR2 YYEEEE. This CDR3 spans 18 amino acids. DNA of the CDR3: TGTGCCAGCAGCCCCAATACTGGGGGCGCCCATGTGAACACTGAAGCTTTCTTT. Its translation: CASSPNTGGAHVNTEAFF.

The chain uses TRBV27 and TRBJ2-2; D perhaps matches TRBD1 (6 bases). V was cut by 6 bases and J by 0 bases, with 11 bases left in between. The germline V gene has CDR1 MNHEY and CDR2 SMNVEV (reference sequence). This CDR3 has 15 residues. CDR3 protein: CASRQQGANTGELFF. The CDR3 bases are TGTGCCAGCAGGCAACAGGGCGCGAACACCGGGGAGCTGTTTTTT.

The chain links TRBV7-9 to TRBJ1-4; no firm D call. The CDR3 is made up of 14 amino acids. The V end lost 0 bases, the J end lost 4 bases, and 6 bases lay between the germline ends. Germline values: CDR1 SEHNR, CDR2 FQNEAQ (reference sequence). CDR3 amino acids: CASSLAQNNEKLFF. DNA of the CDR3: TGTGCCAGCAGCTTAGCACAAAATAATGAAAAACTGTTTTTT.

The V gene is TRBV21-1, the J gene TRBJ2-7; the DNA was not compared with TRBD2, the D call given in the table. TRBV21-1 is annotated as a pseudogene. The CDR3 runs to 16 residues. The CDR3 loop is CASSNWRSGTCNEQYF. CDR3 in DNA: TGTGCCAGCAGCAACTGGAGGAGCGGGACATGTAACGAGCAGTACTTC.

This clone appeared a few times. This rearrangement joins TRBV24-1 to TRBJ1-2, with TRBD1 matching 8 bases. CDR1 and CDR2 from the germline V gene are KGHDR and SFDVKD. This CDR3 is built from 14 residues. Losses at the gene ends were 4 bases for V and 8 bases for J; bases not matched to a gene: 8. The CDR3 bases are TGTGCCACCAGTGACCCCGGACAGGGTGACGGCTACACCTTC. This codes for CATSDPGQGDGYTF.

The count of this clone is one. CDR3 nucleotide sequence: TGTGCCAGCAGTTTCACGGGGGACACCCGAAACTATGGCTACACCTTC. Its translation is CASSFTGDTRNYGYTF. The chain is built from TRBV27 and TRBJ1-2, with a weak D call TRBD1 (6 bases). V was pared by 3 bases and J by 2 bases, with 16 bases between. The germline V gene has CDR1 MNHEY and CDR2 SMNVEV (reference sequence). The CDR3 covers 16 residues.

The CDR3 spells CASSFGLNHNEQFF. As DNA, the CDR3 is TGCGCCAGCAGCTTCGGGCTCAACCACAATGAGCAGTTCTTC. The chain recombines TRBV5-1 with TRBJ2-1; D gene unclear. This CDR3 spans 14 amino acids. V was pared by 2 bases and J by 5 bases, with 11 bases between. CDR1 and CDR2 from the germline V gene are SGHRS and YFSETQ.

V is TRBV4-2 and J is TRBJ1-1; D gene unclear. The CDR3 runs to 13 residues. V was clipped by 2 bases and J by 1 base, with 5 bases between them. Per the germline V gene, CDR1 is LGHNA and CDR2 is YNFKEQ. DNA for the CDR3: TGTGCCAGCAGCCAAAAAGAGAACACTGAAGCTTTCTTT. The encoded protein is CASSQKENTEAFF.

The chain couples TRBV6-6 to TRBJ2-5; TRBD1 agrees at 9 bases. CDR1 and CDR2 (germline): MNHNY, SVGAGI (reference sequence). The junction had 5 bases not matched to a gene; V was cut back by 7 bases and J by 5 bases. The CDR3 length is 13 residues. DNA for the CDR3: TGTGCCAGCATACAGGGGGCGGAGGAGACCCAGTACTTC. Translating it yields CASIQGAEETQYF.

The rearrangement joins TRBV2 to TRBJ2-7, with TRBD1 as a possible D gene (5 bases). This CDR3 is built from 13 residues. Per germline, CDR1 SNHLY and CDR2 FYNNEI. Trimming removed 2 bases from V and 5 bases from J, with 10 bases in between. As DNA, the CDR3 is TGTGCCAGCAGTGAACAGGGCCCCAACGAGCAGTACTTC. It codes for CASSEQGPNEQYF.

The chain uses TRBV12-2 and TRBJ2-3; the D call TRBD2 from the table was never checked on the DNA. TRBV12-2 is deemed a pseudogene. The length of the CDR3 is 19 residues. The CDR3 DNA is TGTGCAAGTCGCTTAGAGGCCCTTAGCGGGAGGGGCCGTGGAGATACGCAGTATTTT. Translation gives CASRLEALSGRGRGDTQYF.

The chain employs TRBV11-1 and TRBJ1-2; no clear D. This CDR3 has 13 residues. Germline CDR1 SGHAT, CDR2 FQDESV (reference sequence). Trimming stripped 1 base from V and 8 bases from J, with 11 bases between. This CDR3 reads CASSLEQSGGYTF. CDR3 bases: TGTGCCAGCAGCTTAGAACAGTCGGGCGGCTACACCTTC.

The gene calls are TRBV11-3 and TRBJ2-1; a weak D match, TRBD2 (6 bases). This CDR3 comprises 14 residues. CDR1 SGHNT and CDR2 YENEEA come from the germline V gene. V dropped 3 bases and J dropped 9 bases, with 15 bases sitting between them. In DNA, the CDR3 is TGTGCCAGCAGCTTTCTGTCCGGGACTGGTGAGCAGTTCTTC. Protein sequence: CASSFLSGTGEQFF.

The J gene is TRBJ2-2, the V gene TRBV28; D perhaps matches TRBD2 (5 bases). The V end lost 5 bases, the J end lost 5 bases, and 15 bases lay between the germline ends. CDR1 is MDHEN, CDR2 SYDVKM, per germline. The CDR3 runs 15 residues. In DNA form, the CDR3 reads TGTGCCAGCAGTACCCCCGGGGATCGAACCGGGGAGCTGTTTTTT. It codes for CASSTPGDRTGELFF.

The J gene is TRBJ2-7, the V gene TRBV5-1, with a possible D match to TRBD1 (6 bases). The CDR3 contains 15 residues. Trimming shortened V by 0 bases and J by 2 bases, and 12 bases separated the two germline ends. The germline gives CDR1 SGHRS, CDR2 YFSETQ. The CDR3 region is CASSLDLQGPYEQYF. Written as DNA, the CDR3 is TGCGCCAGCAGCTTGGATTTGCAGGGGCCCTACGAGCAGTACTTC.

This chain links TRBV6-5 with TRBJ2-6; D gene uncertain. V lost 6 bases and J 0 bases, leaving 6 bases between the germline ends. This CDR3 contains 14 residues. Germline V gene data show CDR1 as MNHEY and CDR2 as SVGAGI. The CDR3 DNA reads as TGTGCCAGCAGGGTACTCTCTGGGGCCAACGTCCTGACTTTC. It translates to CASRVLSGANVLTF.

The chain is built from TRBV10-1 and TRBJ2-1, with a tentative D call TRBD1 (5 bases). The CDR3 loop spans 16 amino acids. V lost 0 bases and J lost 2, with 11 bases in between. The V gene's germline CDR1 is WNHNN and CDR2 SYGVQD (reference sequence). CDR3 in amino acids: CASSESGARAYNEQFF. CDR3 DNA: TGCGCCAGCAGTGAGTCAGGGGCGAGAGCCTACAATGAGCAGTTCTTC.

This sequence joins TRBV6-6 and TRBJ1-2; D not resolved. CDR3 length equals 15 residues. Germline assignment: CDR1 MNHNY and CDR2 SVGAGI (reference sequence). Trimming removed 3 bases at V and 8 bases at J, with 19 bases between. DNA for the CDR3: TGTGCCAGCAGTTATTCTACGTTCCAAACTTGGGGCTACACCTTC. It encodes CASSYSTFQTWGYTF.

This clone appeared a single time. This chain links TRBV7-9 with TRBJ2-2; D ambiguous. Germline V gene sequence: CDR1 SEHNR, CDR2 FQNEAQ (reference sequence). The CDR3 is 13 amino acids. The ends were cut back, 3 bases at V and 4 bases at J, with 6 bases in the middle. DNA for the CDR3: TGTGCCAGCAGCTTGGTCAGCACCGGGGAGCTGTTTTTT. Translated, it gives CASSLVSTGELFF.

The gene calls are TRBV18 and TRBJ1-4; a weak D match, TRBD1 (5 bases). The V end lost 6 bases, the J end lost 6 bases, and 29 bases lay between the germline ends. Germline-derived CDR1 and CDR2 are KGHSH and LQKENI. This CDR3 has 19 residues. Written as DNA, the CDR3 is TGTGCCAGCTCCCTCATGAGCGGGGCCGGGCTTCGGTCGGATGAAAAACTGTTTTTT. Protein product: CASSLMSGAGLRSDEKLFF.